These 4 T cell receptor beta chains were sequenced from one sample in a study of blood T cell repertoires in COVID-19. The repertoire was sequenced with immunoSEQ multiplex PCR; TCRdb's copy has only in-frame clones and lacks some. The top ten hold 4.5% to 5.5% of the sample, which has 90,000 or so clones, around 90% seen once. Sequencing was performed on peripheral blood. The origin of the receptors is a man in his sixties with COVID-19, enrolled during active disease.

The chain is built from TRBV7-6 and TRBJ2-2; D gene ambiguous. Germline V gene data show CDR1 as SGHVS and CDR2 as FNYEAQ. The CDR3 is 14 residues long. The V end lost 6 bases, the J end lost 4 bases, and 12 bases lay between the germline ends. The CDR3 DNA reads TGTGCCAGCAGGTTCGAACATGGCACCGGGGAGCTGTTTTTT. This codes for CASRFEHGTGELFF. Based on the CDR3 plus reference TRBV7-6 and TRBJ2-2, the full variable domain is GAGVSQSPRYKVTKRGQDVALRCDPISGHVSLYWYRQALGQGPEFLTYFNYEAQQDKSGLPNDRFSAERPEGSISTLTIQRTEQRDSAMYRCASRFEHGTGELFFGEGSRLTVL.

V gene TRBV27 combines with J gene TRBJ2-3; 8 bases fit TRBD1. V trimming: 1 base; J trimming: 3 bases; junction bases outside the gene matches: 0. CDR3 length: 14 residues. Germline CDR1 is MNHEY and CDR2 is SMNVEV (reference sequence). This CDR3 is CASSLWDRTDTQYF. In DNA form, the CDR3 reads TGTGCCAGCAGTTTATGGGACAGGACAGATACGCAGTATTTT.

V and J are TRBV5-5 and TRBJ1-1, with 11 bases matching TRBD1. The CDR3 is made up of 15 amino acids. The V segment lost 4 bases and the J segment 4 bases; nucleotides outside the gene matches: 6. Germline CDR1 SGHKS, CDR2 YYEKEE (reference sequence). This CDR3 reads CASSRTGGEGTEAFF. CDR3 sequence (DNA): TGTGCCAGCAGCAGGACAGGGGGCGAGGGCACTGAAGCTTTCTTT.

The CDR3 DNA sequence: TGTGCCAGCAGCCAAATCGACAGGGGGCGAGGCTACACCTTC. This translates into CASSQIDRGRGYTF. The chain combines TRBV11-2 with TRBJ1-2; 10 nucleotides line up with TRBD1. The CDR3 totals 14 residues. Trimming cost V 5 bases and J 8 bases; bases outside gene matches: 8. Per the germline V gene, CDR1 is SGHAT and CDR2 is FQNNGV.